What follows are 25 T cell receptor beta chains derived from one specimen sequenced in a study of shared clonotypes between healthy human individuals. Clones were read by immunoSEQ multiplex PCR, and TCRdb kept only the in-frame ones, dropping some. The profile shows roughly 2,000,000 clones, 93% of them singletons. It was CD45RO-negative cells, positively selected for CCR7, that made up naive CD8 cells, with terminally differentiated effector memory CD45RA+ cells excluded. Specimen: naive CD8+ T cells from PBMCs. Receptors originate from a man aged 18 to 29 in good health. Some clones in this sample may be carry-over from other donors' samples.

The chain recombines TRBV16 with TRBJ2-5; D not resolved. Germline values: CDR1 KGHSY, CDR2 FQNENV. Trimming pared 2 bases from V and 5 bases from J, leaving 12 bases between. The CDR3 runs to 14 residues. The CDR3 sequence is CASSQRQVEETQYF. In nucleotides, the CDR3 is TGTGCCAGCAGCCAACGTCAGGTCGAGGAGACCCAGTACTTC.

The chain links TRBV4-3 to TRBJ2-3, with 10 bases fitting TRBD2. Germline V gene lookup returns CDR1 LGHNA and CDR2 YSLEER. V lost 0 bases, J lost 3 bases, and 6 bases stayed unmatched. The CDR3 is made up of 17 amino acids. The CDR3 DNA follows: TGCGCCAGCAGCCAAGAAGTCGCTAGCGGGAGAACAGATACGCAGTATTTT. Translated, it gives CASSQEVASGRTDTQYF.

The V call is TRBV27, the J call TRBJ2-3; D gene uncertain. CDR3 length: 13 residues. Germline V gene sequence: CDR1 MNHEY, CDR2 SMNVEV (reference sequence). Trimming removed 5 bases at V and 7 bases at J, with 13 bases between. For the CDR3, the DNA is TGTGCCAGCAGTAACGACCCCCGCTATACGCAGTATTTT. Amino acids: CASSNDPRYTQYF.

V gene TRBV28 combines with J gene TRBJ2-1, with 10 bases matching TRBD2. Germline CDR1 MDHEN, CDR2 SYDVKM. This CDR3 contains 15 residues. The junction had 6 bases not matched to a gene; V was cut back by 2 bases and J by 8 bases. The CDR3 DNA sequence: TGTGCCAGCAGTTTAGTACTAGCGGGAATCCATGAGCAGTTCTTC. Protein sequence: CASSLVLAGIHEQFF.

This chain joins TRBV6-5 and TRBJ1-2, with 7 bases identical to TRBD1. V gave up 10 bases and J gave up 6 bases; unmatched junction bases: 5. This CDR3 spans 11 amino acids. CDR1 MNHEY and CDR2 SVGAGI come from the germline V gene. The CDR3 region is CATRGGDGYTF. For the CDR3, the DNA is TGTGCCACCCGAGGGGGCGATGGCTACACCTTC.

The table lists this clone with a count of one. The gene calls are TRBV4-3 and TRBJ2-2; 10 bases line up with TRBD2. This CDR3 has 17 residues. Germline assignment: CDR1 LGHNA and CDR2 YSLEER. After removal of 0 bases from V and 4 bases from J, the junction contained 5 bases not matched to a gene. CDR3 nucleotide sequence: TGCGCCAGCAGCCAAGATCTTCGACTAGCGGGCACCGGGGAGCTGTTTTTT. Residues: CASSQDLRLAGTGELFF.

The genes are TRBV5-1 and TRBJ2-1; TRBD2 matches 7 bases. Trimming at V came to 3 bases and at J to 8 bases, leaving 5 bases not matched to a gene. The CDR3 is made up of 13 amino acids. Germline CDR1 is SGHRS and CDR2 is YFSETQ. CDR3 region: CASSSGGIHEQFF. The CDR3 region has the DNA TGCGCCAGCAGCTCGGGGGGAATCCATGAGCAGTTCTTC.

Details on this clone: Other nucleotide sequences in the sample specify the same CDR3. The rearrangement uses TRBV7-9 and TRBJ2-2, with unresolved D. Per germline, CDR1 SEHNR and CDR2 FQNEAQ (reference sequence). This CDR3 is 13 amino acids long. Trimming pared 4 bases from V and 4 bases from J, leaving 7 bases between. The CDR3 loop is CASSSDTTGELFF. The CDR3 DNA sequence: TGTGCCAGCAGCTCCGACACCACCGGGGAGCTGTTTTTT.

The DNA for the CDR3 is TGTGCCAGTAGTATACGGGCAGCTCTGAACTACGAGCAGTACTTC. Translated: CASSIRAALNYEQYF. This chain links TRBV19 with TRBJ2-7; D uncertain. V gave up 2 bases and J gave up 3 bases, with 14 bases separating them. The CDR3 is 15 residues long. CDR1 is LNHDA, CDR2 SQIVND, per germline (reference sequence).

This sequence joins TRBV25-1 and TRBJ1-5; TRBD1 matches at 8 bases. This CDR3 has 17 amino acids. The germline gives CDR1 MGHDK, CDR2 SYGVNS. V trimming: 6 bases; J trimming: 0 bases; junction bases outside the gene matches: 10. The CDR3 nucleotides read TGTGCCAGCAGCCCTGGACAGGGCCCTTATAGCAATCAGCCCCAGCATTTT. Translating it yields CASSPGQGPYSNQPQHF.

The DNA for the CDR3 is TGTGCCAGCAGCACCCGTCCGGACAGGGTCCCCTACGAGCAGTACTTC. Translating it yields CASSTRPDRVPYEQYF. This sequence joins TRBV27 and TRBJ2-7; 8 nucleotides match TRBD1. The CDR3 contains 16 residues. Germline V gene lookup returns CDR1 MNHEY and CDR2 SMNVEV (reference sequence). V was clipped by 6 bases and J by 2 bases; unmatched bases: 12.

This chain connects TRBV6-5 to TRBJ1-3, with 10 bases aligning to TRBD1. The germline CDR1 and CDR2 sequences are MNHEY and SVGAGI. The CDR3 is 16 residues long. The junction had 3 bases not matched to a gene; V was cut back by 0 bases and J by 4 bases. CDR3 bases: TGTGCCAGCAGTTACTCCAGGGGACAGGGGGGAAACACCATATATTTT. Amino acids: CASSYSRGQGGNTIYF.

The rearrangement joins TRBV11-1 to TRBJ2-5; 8 bases are a match to TRBD1. The germline gives CDR1 SGHAT, CDR2 FQDESV (reference sequence). V trimming: 5 bases; J trimming: 5 bases; junction bases outside the gene matches: 10. CDR3 length: 15 amino acids. The CDR3 coding sequence is TGTGCCAGCAGCCCCCGGGACAGGAGTTGGGAGACCCAGTACTTC. Protein product: CASSPRDRSWETQYF. Using reference TRBV11-1 and TRBJ2-5 for the parts outside the CDR3, the full variable domain is EAEVAQSPRYKITEKSQAVAFWCDPISGHATLYWYRQILGQGPELLVQFQDESVVDDSQLPKDRFSAERLKGVDSTLKIQPAELGDSAMYLCASSPRDRSWETQYFGPGTRLLVL.

This chain connects TRBV27 to TRBJ1-1, with 9 bases aligning to TRBD1. This CDR3 has 13 amino acids. Germline V gene lookup returns CDR1 MNHEY and CDR2 SMNVEV (reference sequence). V shed 5 bases and J 4 bases; nucleotides not matched to a gene: 2. The CDR3 nucleotides read TGTGCCAGCAGTATGACAGGGGGCACTGAAGCTTTCTTT. Its protein is CASSMTGGTEAFF.

The CDR3 protein is CASSPLMTGNTEAFF. CDR3 nucleotide sequence: TGTGCCAGCAGCCCCTTGATGACAGGGAACACTGAAGCTTTCTTT. The chain combines TRBV7-8 with TRBJ1-1; TRBD1 is a possible D gene (6 bases). V was pared by 5 bases and J by 1 base, with 14 bases between. CDR3 length: 15 residues. CDR1 and CDR2 from the germline V gene are SGHVS and FQNEAQ.

The V gene is TRBV9, the J gene TRBJ1-2; possible D gene TRBD1, 6 bases. This CDR3 spans 16 amino acids. Trimming pared 4 bases from V and 0 bases from J, leaving 16 bases between. Germline CDR1 and CDR2: SGDLS and YYNGEE. CDR3 DNA: TGTGCCAGCAGCCCCTCGGGGGGCCGAGCTAACTATGGCTACACCTTC. This codes for CASSPSGGRANYGYTF.

The chain links TRBV7-9 to TRBJ2-7; D tentatively reads TRBD1 or TRBD2 (6 bases each). Trimming stripped 5 bases from V and 3 bases from J, with 17 bases between. This CDR3 is 15 amino acids long. Per the germline V gene, CDR1 is SEHNR and CDR2 is FQNEAQ (reference sequence). Written as DNA, the CDR3 is TGTGCCAGCAGCAACCGGGCCCGGGGGCTCTACGAGCAGTACTTC. It codes for CASSNRARGLYEQYF.

The CDR3 here is CATSRVDILDTEAFF. For the CDR3, the DNA is TGTGCCACCAGCAGGGTAGATATTCTGGACACTGAAGCTTTCTTT. The chain combines TRBV15 with TRBJ1-1, with unresolved D. V was trimmed by 3 bases and J by 3 bases, leaving 14 bases between them. The CDR3 loop spans 15 amino acids. Per germline, CDR1 LNHNV and CDR2 YYDKDF (reference sequence). Full variable domain (missing parts from reference TRBV15 and TRBJ1-1): DAMVIQNPRYQVTQFGKPVTLSCSQTLNHNVMYWYQQKSSQAPKLLFHYYDKDFNNEADTPDNFQSRRPNTSFCFLDIRSPGLGDTAMYLCATSRVDILDTEAFFGQGTRLTVV.

The chain carries TRBV2 and TRBJ2-1; D is uncertain. The ends were cut back, 11 bases at V and 7 bases at J, with 18 bases in the middle. The germline V gene encodes CDR1 SNHLY and CDR2 FYNNEI. CDR3 size: 13 residues. DNA for the CDR3: TGTGCCCCCCTGAAGTCTCTGGCTAATGAGCAGTTCTTC. Amino acid sequence: CAPLKSLANEQFF. Variable domain in full (rest from reference TRBV2 and TRBJ2-1): EPEVTQTPSHQVTQMGQEVILRCVPISNHLYFYWYRQILGQKVEFLVSFYNNEISEKSEIFDDQFSVERPDGSNFTLKIRSTKLEDSAMYFCAPLKSLANEQFFGPGTRLTVL.

The chain has TRBV27 and TRBJ2-4; D remains unclear. Germline V CDR1 and CDR2: MNHEY, SMNVEV (reference sequence). The CDR3 has 13 amino acids. Trimming took off 7 bases at V and 5 bases at J, with 12 bases between the two ends. The CDR3 is CASKFLTENIQYF. CDR3 DNA: TGTGCCAGCAAATTTTTAACCGAAAACATTCAGTACTTC.

In its sample, this clone was seen once. It is unclear where the CDR3 begins or ends on the DNA, so no DNA is shown, and the CDR3 is as TCRdb lists it. The rearrangement joins TRBV30 to TRBJ2-6; the listed D gene, TRBD1, was not tested against the DNA. Inclusive of both ends, the CDR3 amounts to 14 amino acids. Germline-derived CDR1 and CDR2 are GTSNPN and SVGIG (reference sequence). CDR3 amino acids: CAWSWGEVAQGSTF.

The chain has TRBV6-4 and TRBJ2-5; tentatively, D is TRBD1 or TRBD2 (5 bases each). Trimming pared 5 bases from V and 2 bases from J, leaving 12 bases between. The CDR3 sequence is 14 residues long. Germline loops: CDR1 MRHNA, CDR2 SNTAGT. The CDR3: CASSPRDGQETQYF. The CDR3 coding sequence is TGTGCCAGCAGTCCCCGGGACGGACAAGAGACCCAGTACTTC.

Details on this clone: Other DNA variants within this sample encode the same CDR3. The chain uses TRBV20-1 and TRBJ2-5; D ambiguous. Germline V gene sequence: CDR1 DFQATT, CDR2 SNEGSKA (reference sequence). V shed 3 bases and J shed 1 base, with 3 bases lying between them. The CDR3 length is 11 residues. CDR3 nucleotides: TGCAGTGCTAGGACCCAAGAGACCCAGTACTTC. Protein: CSARTQETQYF.

The V gene is TRBV7-9, the J gene TRBJ2-3; a weak D match, TRBD2 (5 bases). V dropped 5 bases and J dropped 3 bases, with 12 bases sitting between them. Germline CDR1 is SEHNR and CDR2 is FQNEAQ (reference sequence). The CDR3 has 14 residues. The CDR3 loop is CASSRPRATDTQYF. The CDR3 nucleotides read TGTGCCAGCAGCCGGCCGCGGGCTACAGATACGCAGTATTTT. The full variable domain, its missing parts supplied by reference TRBV7-9 and TRBJ2-3, is DTGVSQNPRHKITKRGQNVTFRCDPISEHNRLYWYRQTLGQGPEFLTYFQNEAQLEKSRLLSDRFSAERPKGSFSTLEIQRTEQGDSAMYLCASSRPRATDTQYFGPGTRLTVL.

This chain links TRBV6-6 with TRBJ2-2; D might be TRBD1 (5 bases). Trimming left V 6 bases short and J 4 bases short, with 9 bases between. Germline CDR1 is MNHNY and CDR2 is SVGAGI (reference sequence). CDR3 size: 13 residues. The CDR3 spells CASRDRSTGELFF. CDR3 nucleotide sequence: TGTGCCAGCAGAGACAGATCCACCGGGGAGCTGTTTTTT.